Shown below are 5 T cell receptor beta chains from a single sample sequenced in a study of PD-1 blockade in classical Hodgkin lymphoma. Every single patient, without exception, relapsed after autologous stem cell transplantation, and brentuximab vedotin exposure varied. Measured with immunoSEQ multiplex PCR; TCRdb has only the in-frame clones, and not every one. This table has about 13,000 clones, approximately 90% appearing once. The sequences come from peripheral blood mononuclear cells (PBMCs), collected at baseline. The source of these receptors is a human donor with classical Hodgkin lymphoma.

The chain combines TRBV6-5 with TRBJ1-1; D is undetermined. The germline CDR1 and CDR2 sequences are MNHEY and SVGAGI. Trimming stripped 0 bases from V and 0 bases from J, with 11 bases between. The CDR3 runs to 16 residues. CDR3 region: CASSYSIGRVNTEAFF. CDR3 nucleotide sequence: TGTGCCAGCAGTTACTCGATCGGCCGGGTGAACACTGAAGCTTTCTTT.

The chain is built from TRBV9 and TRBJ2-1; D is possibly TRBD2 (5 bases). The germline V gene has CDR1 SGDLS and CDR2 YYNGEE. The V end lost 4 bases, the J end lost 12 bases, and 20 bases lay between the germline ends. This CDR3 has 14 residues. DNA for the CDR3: TGTGCCAGCAGCCGAGAACCGACGAGTGAGGGGCAGTTCTTC. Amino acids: CASSREPTSEGQFF.

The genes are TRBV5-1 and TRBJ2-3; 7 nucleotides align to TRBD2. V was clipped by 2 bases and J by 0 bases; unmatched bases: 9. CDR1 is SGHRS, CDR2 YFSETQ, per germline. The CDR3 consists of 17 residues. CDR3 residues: CASSFQSGVTSTDTQYF. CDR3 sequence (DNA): TGCGCCAGCAGCTTTCAGAGCGGGGTTACTAGCACAGATACGCAGTATTTT.

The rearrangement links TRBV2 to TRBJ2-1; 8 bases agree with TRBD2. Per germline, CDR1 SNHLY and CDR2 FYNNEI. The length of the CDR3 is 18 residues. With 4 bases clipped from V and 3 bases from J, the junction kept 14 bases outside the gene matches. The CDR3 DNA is TGTGCCAGCAGTGTGATCTTTCCAGCGGGAGATGGCTACAATGAGCAGTTCTTC. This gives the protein CASSVIFPAGDGYNEQFF. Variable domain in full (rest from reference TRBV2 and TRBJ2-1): EPEVTQTPSHQVTQMGQEVILRCVPISNHLYFYWYRQILGQKVEFLVSFYNNEISEKSEIFDDQFSVERPDGSNFTLKIRSTKLEDSAMYFCASSVIFPAGDGYNEQFFGPGTRLTVL.

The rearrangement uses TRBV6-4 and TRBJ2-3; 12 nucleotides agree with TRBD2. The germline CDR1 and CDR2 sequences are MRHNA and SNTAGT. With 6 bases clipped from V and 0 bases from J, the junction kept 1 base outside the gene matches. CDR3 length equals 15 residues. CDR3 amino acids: CASSLAGGSTDTQYF. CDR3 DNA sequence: TGTGCCAGCAGCCTAGCGGGGGGGAGCACAGATACGCAGTATTTT.